A selection of T cell receptor beta chains follows, all from one sample in a study of cytotoxic CD8 clonotypes in ibrutinib-treated CLL. Profiled with immunoSEQ multiplex PCR; TCRdb holds only in-frame clones, not every one. The sample shows about 130,000 clones, approximately 85% of them seen only once. Source: PBMCs, taken after 24 months of ibrutinib treatment. All receptors come from a human donor with chronic lymphocytic leukemia. Both conserved end residues are part of each CDR3. D genes are given only for firm matches. Rows give clone size only sometimes, using once, few, many, or a class for an expanded clone.

d_gene	abundance	j_gene	v_gene	CDR3aa	CDR3nt
NA	NA	TRBJ1-4	TRBV7-8	CASSYGDWVGIEKLFF	TGTGCCAGCAGCTACGGAGACTGGGTGGGCATCGAAAAACTGTTTTTT
NA	NA	TRBJ1-2	TRBV2	CATRATRSQGGYTF	TGTGCCACCCGCGCGACACGATCACAGGGTGGCTACACCTTC
NA	NA	TRBJ2-7	TRBV11-3	CASSFEGGNHEQYF	TGTGCCAGCAGCTTCGAGGGGGGCAACCACGAGCAGTACTTC
TRBD1	once	TRBJ2-3	TRBV4-1	CASSRPGQGTLDTQYF	TGCGCCAGCAGCCGCCCGGGACAGGGGACTTTGGATACGCAGTATTTT
TRBD2	NA	TRBJ2-1	TRBV7-9	CASSIASGRGANEQFF	TGTGCCAGCAGCATCGCTAGCGGGAGGGGCGCCAATGAGCAGTTCTTC
NA	NA	TRBJ2-7	TRBV18	CASSQGGSEQYF	TGTGCCAGCTCACAGGGTGGGAGTGAGCAGTACTTC
NA	NA	TRBJ2-3	TRBV28	CASSLITMQGTQYF	TGTGCCAGCAGTTTAATCACCATGCAGGGTACGCAGTATTTT
TRBD1	NA	TRBJ1-2	TRBV28	CASSWSPGTGINYGYTF	TGTGCCAGCAGTTGGTCCCCTGGGACAGGGATAAACTATGGCTACACCTTC
NA	NA	TRBJ1-2	TRBV6-5	CASTRKGVWGYTF	TGTGCCAGCACCCGGAAAGGGGTTTGGGGCTACACCTTC
NA	once	TRBJ1-2	TRBV6-4	CASREPGLSGGYTF	TGTGCCAGCAGAGAGCCGGGGCTGTCAGGTGGCTACACCTTC
TRBD1	NA	TRBJ1-2	TRBV6-5	CASSRDRVGGYTF	TGTGCCAGCAGTAGGGACAGGGTAGGCGGCTACACCTTC
NA	once	TRBJ1-5	TRBV19	CASSNPANIGAQPQHF	TGTGCCAGTAGTAATCCCGCAAATATCGGAGCACAGCCCCAGCATTTT
NA	NA	TRBJ1-2	TRBV29-1	CSVDAPAGYGYTF	TGCAGCGTTGACGCGCCTGCAGGCTATGGCTACACCTTC
NA	NA	TRBJ2-3	TRBV10-3	CAISEYSDTQYF	TGTGCCATCAGTGAATATTCAGATACGCAGTATTTT
TRBD1	NA	TRBJ2-1	TRBV28	CASGTGGPYNEQFF	TGTGCCAGCGGGACAGGGGGTCCGTACAATGAGCAGTTCTTC
NA	NA	TRBJ1-2	TRBV21-1	CASSKGLKGEIGYGYTF	TGTGCCAGCAGCAAAGGATTGAAGGGGGAAATCGGCTATGGCTACACCTTC
NA	NA	TRBJ1-2	TRBV18	CASAPDSYGYTF	TGTGCCAGCGCACCGGACAGCTATGGCTACACCTTC
TRBD1	NA	TRBJ1-1	TRBV6-1	CASSRQGGTEAFF	TGTGCCAGCTCCCGACAGGGGGGCACTGAAGCTTTCTTT
TRBD2	NA	TRBJ2-1	TRBV6-5	CASSYGLAGGPGEQFF	TGTGCCAGCAGTTACGGACTAGCGGGAGGGCCGGGGGAGCAGTTCTTC
NA	NA	TRBJ1-3	TRBV28	CASSLPGDGNTIYF	TGTGCCAGCAGTTTGCCAGGTGATGGAAACACCATATATTTT
TRBD2	few	TRBJ2-1	TRBV9	CASSVGTSGRAQFF	TGTGCCAGCAGCGTAGGGACTAGCGGGAGGGCGCAGTTCTTC
NA	NA	TRBJ2-3	TRBV5-4	CASSLKGTPSTDTQYF	TGTGCCAGCAGCTTGAAAGGTACCCCGAGCACAGATACGCAGTATTTT
NA	NA	TRBJ2-3	TRBV7-9	CASSLAPASDTQYF	TGTGCCAGCAGCTTAGCGCCGGCATCGGATACGCAGTATTTT
TRBD1	NA	TRBJ1-2	TRBV18	CASSPPYRGYGYTF	TGTGCCAGCTCACCACCCTACAGGGGTTATGGCTACACCTTC
TRBD2	NA	TRBJ2-1	TRBV5-1	CASSKLALTAMNEQFF	TGCGCCAGCAGCAAACTAGCGCTCACGGCTATGAATGAGCAGTTCTTC
NA	few	TRBJ1-2	TRBV28	CASARERGGYTF	TGTGCCAGCGCTAGGGAGAGGGGTGGCTACACCTTC
NA	NA	TRBJ2-3	TRBV7-9	CASSLAWPRTDTQYF	TGTGCCAGCAGCTTAGCCTGGCCGCGCACAGATACGCAGTATTTT
NA	NA	TRBJ1-2	TRBV28	CASSSGVGVYGYTF	TGTGCCAGCAGTTCTGGGGTGGGGGTCTATGGCTACACCTTC
TRBD2	NA	TRBJ2-1	TRBV4-1	CASSQDSAGGYNEQFF	TGCGCCAGCAGCCAAGATTCGGCGGGAGGCTACAATGAGCAGTTCTTC